The 30 T cell receptor beta chains listed next were all sequenced from one sample in a study of cytomegalovirus exposure and HLA in healthy donors. TCRdb keeps only in-frame clones here, not all; method: immunoSEQ multiplex PCR. The sample consists of tens of thousands of clones, 85% to 95% of them appearing once. The sample consisted of PBMCs. Every receptor here comes from a man younger than 35 in good health and CMV-seronegative.

The gene calls are TRBV4-1 and TRBJ2-7, with 9 bases fitting TRBD1. The germline V gene encodes CDR1 MGHRA and CDR2 YSYEKL. CDR3 size: 14 residues. Trimming at V came to 4 bases and at J to 3 bases, leaving 4 bases not matched to a gene. CDR3 sequence (DNA): TGCGCCAGCAGCCTAGGACAGGGGAGCTACGAGCAGTACTTC. Amino acids: CASSLGQGSYEQYF.

The chain combines TRBV6-5 with TRBJ2-7, with 9 nucleotides matching TRBD2. In germline, CDR1 is MNHEY, CDR2 SVGAGI. The CDR3 length is 16 residues. Losses at the gene ends were 2 bases for V and 0 bases for J; bases not matched to a gene: 5. CDR3 nucleotides: TGTGCCAGCAGTTACGCTTTTAGCGGGAGCTCCTACGAGCAGTACTTC. It specifies CASSYAFSGSSYEQYF.

J is TRBJ2-7 and V is TRBV7-9, with 7 positions matching TRBD2. Germline V lookup: CDR1 SEHNR, CDR2 FQNEAQ (reference sequence). The trim removed 2 bases at V and 0 bases at J, leaving 4 bases unmatched. The CDR3 loop spans 15 amino acids. Here the CDR3 DNA reads TGTGCCAGCAGCTTACCCGGCGGGAGCTCCTACGAGCAGTACTTC. Its translation is CASSLPGGSSYEQYF.

This clone was observed a single time. The chain combines TRBV5-1 with TRBJ2-5; D call uncertain. The CDR3 loop spans 14 amino acids. V lost 0 bases, J lost 1 base, and 7 bases lay in between. From germline, CDR1 is SGHRS and CDR2 YFSETQ. CDR3 residues: CASSLVTPQETQYF. CDR3 DNA sequence: TGCGCCAGCAGCTTGGTGACACCCCAAGAGACCCAGTACTTC.

This clone was seen a single time. The chain links TRBV18 to TRBJ2-7; TRBD1 matches 8 bases. V lost 4 bases and J lost 2; bases outside the gene matches: 7. Per the germline V gene, CDR1 is KGHSH and CDR2 is LQKENI. This CDR3 comprises 15 residues. The DNA of the CDR3 is TGTGCCAGCTCACGCGACAGGGGCCCTACCTACGAGCAGTACTTC. As protein: CASSRDRGPTYEQYF.

In its sample, this clone was seen once. The chain uses TRBV19 and TRBJ2-7; TRBD1 aligns across 8 bases. The germline CDR1 and CDR2 sequences are LNHDA and SQIVND (reference sequence). J was trimmed by 6 bases and V by 6 bases; bases with no gene match: 7. The CDR3 has 13 residues. The CDR3 sequence: CASRWTGMGEQYF. The CDR3 nucleotides read TGTGCCAGTAGATGGACAGGGATGGGCGAGCAGTACTTC.

The V gene is TRBV2, the J gene TRBJ1-2; D unclear. This CDR3 is 13 amino acids long. The V end was cut by 2 bases, the J end by 4 bases, with 8 bases between. The germline V gene encodes CDR1 SNHLY and CDR2 FYNNEI. This CDR3 is CASSETAGYGYTF. For the CDR3, the DNA is TGTGCCAGCAGTGAAACCGCCGGCTATGGCTACACCTTC.

The chain employs TRBV5-1 and TRBJ1-6; D perhaps matches TRBD1 (6 bases). The CDR3 is 13 amino acids. Looked up from germline, CDR1 is SGHRS and CDR2 is YFSETQ. The V and J ends lost 5 bases and 7 bases respectively, with 10 bases between them. The CDR3 coding sequence is TGCGCCAGCAGGAACAGGGAGAATTCACCCCTCCACTTT. Encoded protein: CASRNRENSPLHF.

The genes are TRBV5-1 and TRBJ1-1; 7 bases line up with TRBD1. This CDR3 contains 16 residues. After removal of 5 bases from V and 1 base from J, the junction contained 11 bases not matched to a gene. Germline loops: CDR1 SGHRS, CDR2 YFSETQ. CDR3 bases: TGCGCCAGCAGTCCCTTGGGGGGACAGAGGAACACTGAAGCTTTCTTT. Encoded protein: CASSPLGGQRNTEAFF.

The rearrangement links TRBV4-2 to TRBJ1-4, with D tentatively TRBD1 (6 bases). This CDR3 contains 21 residues. The V gene's germline CDR1 is LGHNA and CDR2 YNFKEQ. Trimming took 0 bases from V and 0 from J, leaving 23 bases between them. The CDR3 loop reads CASSQDLIQGGGITTNEKLFF. DNA of the CDR3: TGTGCCAGCAGCCAAGATCTTATCCAGGGAGGGGGGATTACAACTAATGAAAAACTGTTTTTT.

The genes are TRBV5-1 and TRBJ2-5; D is unresolved. Germline loops: CDR1 SGHRS, CDR2 YFSETQ. There are 12 residues in the CDR3. V lost 1 base and J 3 bases, leaving 4 bases between the germline ends. CDR3 sequence reads: CASSLPKETQYF. The CDR3 nucleotides are TGCGCCAGCAGCTTGCCTAAAGAGACCCAGTACTTC. The whole variable domain, filled in from reference TRBV5-1 and TRBJ2-5, reads KAGVTQTPRYLIKTRGQQVTLSCSPISGHRSVSWYQQTPGQGLQFLFEYFSETQRNKGNFPGRFSGRQFSNSRSEMNVSTLELGDSALYLCASSLPKETQYFGPGTRLLVL.

V usage is TRBV5-1 and J usage is TRBJ1-3, with D possibly being TRBD1 (6 bases). The CDR3 is 14 residues long. V lost 4 bases to trimming and J lost 3 bases, with 11 bases between them. Germline CDR1 and CDR2: SGHRS and YFSETQ. As DNA, the CDR3 is TGCGCCAGCAGCCTTACGGGACATGGAAACACCATATATTTT. This encodes CASSLTGHGNTIYF.

The chain has TRBV4-1 and TRBJ2-2, with 8 positions matching TRBD2. After removal of 3 bases from V and 1 base from J, the junction contained 10 bases not matched to a gene. The CDR3 spans 18 residues. Germline-derived CDR1 and CDR2 are MGHRA and YSYEKL. The CDR3 coding sequence is TGCGCCAGCAGCCACCTTCGGGGGGGCCCAAGGAACACCGGGGAGCTGTTTTTT. Its protein product is CASSHLRGGPRNTGELFF.

V usage is TRBV7-2 and J usage is TRBJ2-5; weak D call: TRBD1 (6 bases). CDR3 length: 16 amino acids. Per germline, CDR1 SGHTA and CDR2 FQGNSA. Between the trimmed V and J ends, which lost 5 bases and 7 bases, there was a span of 23 bases. CDR3 region: CASSRRRQDRGGTQYF. CDR3 sequence (DNA): TGTGCCAGCAGCCGACGACGACAGGACCGAGGGGGGACCCAGTACTTC.

The chain links TRBV30 to TRBJ1-5; 11 positions match TRBD1. Germline assignment: CDR1 GTSNPN and CDR2 SVGIG (reference sequence). The CDR3 length is 14 residues. V was clipped by 1 base and J by 7 bases; unmatched bases: 3. The CDR3 DNA reads as TGTGCCTGGAGTGCCGGGACAGGGGGACAGCCCCAGCATTTT. Its translation: CAWSAGTGGQPQHF.

V gene TRBV15 combines with J gene TRBJ1-2, with D unresolved. The ends were cut back, 0 bases at V and 4 bases at J, with 9 bases in the middle. Germline V gene lookup returns CDR1 LNHNV and CDR2 YYDKDF (reference sequence). The CDR3 covers 14 residues. This chain's CDR3 is CATSRDGGSYGYTF. DNA for the CDR3: TGTGCCACCAGCAGAGATGGCGGGAGCTATGGCTACACCTTC.

The chain links TRBV6-5 to TRBJ1-1; D remains unclear. Between the trimmed V and J ends, which lost 6 bases and 0 bases, there was a span of 11 bases. This CDR3 has 14 residues. Germline V CDR1 and CDR2: MNHEY, SVGAGI. The CDR3 spells CASSSTTMNTEAFF. CDR3 nucleotide sequence: TGTGCCAGCAGCTCCACAACGATGAACACTGAAGCTTTCTTT.

The chain carries TRBV28 and TRBJ1-2, with no clear D. V lost 2 bases to trimming and J lost 2 bases, with 9 bases between them. CDR1 MDHEN and CDR2 SYDVKM come from the germline V gene. This CDR3 has 14 residues. This chain's CDR3 is CASSLAHINYGYTF. CDR3 in DNA: TGTGCCAGCAGTTTAGCACACATAAACTATGGCTACACCTTC.

The chain recombines TRBV30 with TRBJ2-3, with TRBD2 matching over 10 bases. The V segment lost 2 bases and the J segment 2 bases; nucleotides outside the gene matches: 7. Germline V CDR1 and CDR2: GTSNPN, SVGIG (reference sequence). The CDR3 contains 16 residues. CDR3 sequence (DNA): TGTGCCTGGAGTCCCTGGACTAGCGGACTCACAGATACGCAGTATTTT. Translated, it gives CAWSPWTSGLTDTQYF.

This rearrangement joins TRBV7-2 to TRBJ2-7; D may be TRBD2 (6 bases). Germline CDR1 SGHTA, CDR2 FQGNSA. The CDR3 has 14 residues. Trimming cost V 5 bases and J 4 bases, with 15 bases left between them. The CDR3 DNA sequence: TGTGCCAGCAGCCCAGGGACTTCTTCATACGAGCAGTACTTC. Its translation: CASSPGTSSYEQYF. Full variable domain (remainder filled in from reference TRBV7-2 and TRBJ2-7): GAGVSQSPSNKVTEKGKDVELRCDPISGHTALYWYRQSLGQGLEFLIYFQGNSAPDKSGLPSDRFSAERTGGSVSTLTIQRTQQEDSAVYLCASSPGTSSYEQYFGPGTRLTVT.

The CDR3 spells CASSRVGQGPKSSYEQYF. CDR3 nucleotide sequence: TGTGCCAGCAGCCGAGTAGGACAGGGCCCTAAAAGCTCCTACGAGCAGTACTTC. The genes are TRBV14 and TRBJ2-7, with 8 positions matching TRBD1. The CDR3 consists of 18 residues. Germline assignment: CDR1 SGHDN and CDR2 FVKESK. Trimming at V came to 4 bases and at J to 0 bases, leaving 14 bases not matched to a gene.

This chain links TRBV6-6 with TRBJ1-3; D gene unclear. Per the germline V gene, CDR1 is MNHNY and CDR2 is SVGAGI (reference sequence). This CDR3 region has 14 residues. V shed 7 bases and J shed 2 bases, with 12 bases lying between them. The CDR3, as DNA: TGTGCCAGCAACGTAGCGGGCGCTGGAAACACCATATATTTT. Translated: CASNVAGAGNTIYF.

The chain recombines TRBV2 with TRBJ2-4, with D tentatively TRBD2 (6 bases). The CDR3 consists of 16 residues. V gave up 1 base and J gave up 3 bases, with 13 bases separating them. The germline CDR1 and CDR2 sequences are SNHLY and FYNNEI. The CDR3 protein is CASSEVNVGSKNIQYF. The CDR3, as DNA: TGTGCCAGCAGTGAAGTAAACGTCGGGAGCAAAAACATTCAGTACTTC.

V gene TRBV29-1 combines with J gene TRBJ1-2; 7 nucleotides agree with TRBD1. J gave up 3 bases and V 7 bases, and 5 bases lay outside the gene matches. The CDR3 is 12 amino acids. Germline CDR1 and CDR2: SQVTM and ANQGSEA. CDR3 in amino acids: CSGVTGDYGYTF. CDR3 coding DNA: TGCAGCGGGGTAACAGGGGACTATGGCTACACCTTC.

J is TRBJ2-3 and V is TRBV2, with D maybe TRBD2 (5 bases). The V and J ends lost 5 bases and 0 bases respectively, with 12 bases between them. The V gene's germline CDR1 is SNHLY and CDR2 FYNNEI. CDR3 size: 15 residues. The CDR3 reads CASSPTRPSTDTQYF. CDR3 nucleotide sequence: TGTGCCAGCAGTCCCACTAGACCTAGCACAGATACGCAGTATTTT.

The chain recombines TRBV5-1 with TRBJ2-1; TRBD1 aligns across 8 bases. From germline, CDR1 is SGHRS and CDR2 YFSETQ. Trimming cost V 4 bases and J 7 bases; bases outside gene matches: 1. The CDR3 covers 12 residues. CDR3 sequence (DNA): TGCGCCAGCAGCAGACAGGGGAATGAGCAGTTCTTC. Its translation: CASSRQGNEQFF.

The CDR3 reads CASSLGVLAGGRSDTQYF. The CDR3 region has the DNA TGCGCCAGCAGCTTGGGGGTGTTAGCGGGAGGGCGATCAGATACGCAGTATTTT. The chain couples TRBV5-1 to TRBJ2-3, with TRBD2 matching 11 bases. CDR3 length: 18 residues. The V segment lost 0 bases and the J segment 4 bases; nucleotides outside the gene matches: 10. Germline V gene sequence: CDR1 SGHRS, CDR2 YFSETQ.

The CDR3 DNA reads TGTGCCAGCAGTTCGACAGTGGGAGCTTTCTTT. It translates to CASSSTVGAFF. The chain couples TRBV27 to TRBJ1-1; the D gene is possibly TRBD1 (5 bases). The CDR3 runs to 11 residues. The germline CDR1 and CDR2 sequences are MNHEY and SMNVEV (reference sequence). The germline V and J ends were trimmed by 4 bases and 10 bases, with 10 bases remaining between them.

This chain uses TRBV7-2 with TRBJ1-5, with a tentative D call TRBD1 (6 bases). The V end was cut by 4 bases, the J end by 4 bases, with 14 bases between. CDR1 and CDR2 from the germline V gene are SGHTA and FQGNSA. The CDR3 length is 15 residues. The CDR3 sequence: CASSSRGGTNQPQHF. The CDR3 nucleotides read TGTGCCAGCAGCTCAAGGGGAGGGACAAATCAGCCCCAGCATTTT.

The chain recombines TRBV5-6 with TRBJ1-2, with D possibly matching TRBD1 (6 bases). The V gene's germline CDR1 is SGHDT and CDR2 YYEEEE. V lost 2 bases and J lost 2, with 10 bases in between. The CDR3 runs 14 residues. Here the CDR3 DNA reads TGTGCCAGCAGCTTAACCAGGGGCAACTATGGCTACACCTTC. Amino acid sequence: CASSLTRGNYGYTF.